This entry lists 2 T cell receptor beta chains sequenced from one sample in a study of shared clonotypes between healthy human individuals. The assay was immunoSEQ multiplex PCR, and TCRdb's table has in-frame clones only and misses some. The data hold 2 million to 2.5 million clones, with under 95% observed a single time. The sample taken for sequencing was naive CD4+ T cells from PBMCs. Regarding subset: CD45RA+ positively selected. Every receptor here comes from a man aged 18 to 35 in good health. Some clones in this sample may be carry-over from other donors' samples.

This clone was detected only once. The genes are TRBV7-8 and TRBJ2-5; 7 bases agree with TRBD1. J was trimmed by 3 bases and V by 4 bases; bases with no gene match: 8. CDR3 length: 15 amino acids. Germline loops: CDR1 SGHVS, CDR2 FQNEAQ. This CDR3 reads CASSYRDRGKETQYF. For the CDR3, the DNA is TGTGCCAGCAGCTACCGGGACAGAGGAAAAGAGACCCAGTACTTC.

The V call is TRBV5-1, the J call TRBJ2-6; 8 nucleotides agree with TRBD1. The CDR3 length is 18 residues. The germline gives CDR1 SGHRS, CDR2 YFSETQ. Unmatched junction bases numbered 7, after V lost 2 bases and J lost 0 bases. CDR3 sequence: CASSLTGGPYSGANVLTF. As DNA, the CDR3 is TGCGCCAGCAGCTTAACAGGGGGGCCCTACTCTGGGGCCAACGTCCTGACTTTC. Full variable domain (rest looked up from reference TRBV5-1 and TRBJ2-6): KAGVTQTPRYLIKTRGQQVTLSCSPISGHRSVSWYQQTPGQGLQFLFEYFSETQRNKGNFPGRFSGRQFSNSRSEMNVSTLELGDSALYLCASSLTGGPYSGANVLTFGAGSRLTVL.